Below, one T cell receptor (beta chain) is given with its context. Its target is unknown. The entry originates in a study of shared clonotypes between healthy human individuals. Study-wide results and caveats: Naive CD4 clonotypes overlapped across a few donors at roughly 5%.

The CDR3 has 14 amino acids. Trimming took off 3 bases at V and 3 bases at J, with 12 bases between the two ends. Germline lookup yields CDR1 SNHLY and CDR2 FYNNEI. Replicate sorted-subset PCRs were loaded with 150 to 250 ng DNA, 25,000 to 30,000 T cell genomes. Original data processing: For the immunoSEQ data, sequences were junction-only without quality scores, so filtering differed. Clones were read by immunoSEQ multiplex PCR, and TCRdb kept only the in-frame ones, dropping some. V, J and clone size reflect that table, while D and trimming were determined from the DNA. This sample has 2 million to 3 million clones; 80% to 95% occur once, and the top ten carry 0.36%.

Sequenced sample: naive CD4+ T cells from PBMCs. As to subset: CD45RA+ positively selected. This receptor was taken from a man between 18 and 35 years old in good health. Some clones in this sample may be carry-over from other donors' samples. The chain couples TRBV2 to TRBJ2-7; D remains unclear. As DNA, the CDR3 is TGTGCCAGCAGTGAGAGGCGGTCCAGCTACGAGCAGTACTTC. Protein sequence: CASSERRSSYEQYF. The variable domain in full, with the rest retrieved from reference TRBV2 and TRBJ2-7, is EPEVTQTPSHQVTQMGQEVILRCVPISNHLYFYWYRQILGQKVEFLVSFYNNEISEKSEIFDDQFSVERPDGSNFTLKIRSTKLEDSAMYFCASSERRSSYEQYFGPGTRLTVT.